This T cell receptor beta chain was sequenced during a study of blood T cell repertoires in COVID-19. Study at large: Researchers got acute and convalescent COVID-19 samples from the United States, Italy and Spain. T cells, B-cell-depleted T cells, or PBMCs supplied cDNA or gDNA.

Methods used by the authors: The assay estimated nucleated cells by amplifying reference gene primers. The repertoire was sequenced with immunoSEQ multiplex PCR; TCRdb's copy has only in-frame clones and lacks some. That table is the source of V, J and clone size, and D and trimming were worked out from the DNA. The table includes tens of thousands of clones, approximately 90% detected once. Specimen: peripheral blood. The sequence derives from a man between 60 and 70 years old with acute or convalescent COVID-19.

The CDR3 DNA sequence: TGTGCCTGGCTGGCCCAGGAGAACACTGAAGCTTTCTTT. It yields the protein CAWLAQENTEAFF. The chain employs TRBV30 and TRBJ1-1, with D uncertain. With 5 bases removed from V and 1 base from J, the gap between germline ends came to 11 bases. This CDR3 is 13 amino acids long. Germline values: CDR1 GTSNPN, CDR2 SVGIG (reference sequence).